The 5 T cell receptor beta chains below were found in one sample sequenced in a study of blood T cell repertoires in COVID-19. The method was immunoSEQ multiplex PCR; TCRdb's version includes in-frame clones alone and lacks a portion of them. Among 200,000 to 250,000 clones, 83% were seen once, and the ten largest hold roughly 1.3%. The sample was peripheral blood. Every receptor here comes from a woman aged 25 to 39 with COVID-19, enrolled during active disease.

This chain connects TRBV7-3 to TRBJ2-7; 7 bases align to TRBD2. The CDR3 sequence is 16 residues long. Germline V gives CDR1 SGHTA, CDR2 FQGTGA. V shed 5 bases, J shed 2 bases, and the junction held 12 bases outside the gene matches. CDR3 amino acids: CASSPGGGSGTYEQYF. CDR3 sequence (DNA): TGTGCCAGCAGCCCCGGCGGGGGTAGCGGTACCTACGAGCAGTACTTC.

The chain uses TRBV30 and TRBJ2-3; 13 bases are a match to TRBD2. The CDR3 is 14 amino acids. The trim removed 5 bases at V and 1 base at J, leaving 0 bases unmatched. Germline V gene lookup returns CDR1 GTSNPN and CDR2 SVGIG (reference sequence). The CDR3 region has the DNA TGTGCCTGGGGGACTAGCGGGGGCACAGATACGCAGTATTTT. Its protein product is CAWGTSGGTDTQYF.

The chain has TRBV9 and TRBJ1-1; no clear D gene. Germline V gives CDR1 SGDLS, CDR2 YYNGEE. This CDR3 has 14 residues. Trimming cost V 4 bases and J 1 base, with 11 bases left between them. The CDR3 spells CASSPTGRNTEAFF. The CDR3 DNA reads as TGTGCCAGCAGCCCTACCGGGAGGAACACTGAAGCTTTCTTT. Drawing the rest from reference TRBV9 and TRBJ1-1, the complete variable domain is DSGVTQTPKHLITATGQRVTLRCSPRSGDLSVYWYQQSLDQGLQFLIQYYNGEERAKGNILERFSAQQFPDLHSELNLSSLELGDSALYFCASSPTGRNTEAFFGQGTRLTVV.

The chain couples TRBV19 to TRBJ2-7; 7 bases match TRBD2. J gave up 2 bases and V 5 bases, and 6 bases lay outside the gene matches. From germline, CDR1 is LNHDA and CDR2 SQIVND (reference sequence). This CDR3 has 14 residues. CDR3 protein: CASSVRGGTYEQYF. CDR3 in DNA: TGTGCCAGTAGTGTACGGGGAGGGACCTACGAGCAGTACTTC.

The V gene is TRBV7-7, the J gene TRBJ2-5; tentatively, D is TRBD2 (5 bases). V was cut by 3 bases and J by 5 bases, with 10 bases left in between. Germline CDR1 and CDR2: SSHAT and FNYEAQ (reference sequence). The CDR3 extends over 13 amino acids. CDR3 coding DNA: TGTGCCAGCAGCTTTAAGGGCGGGGAGACCCAGTACTTC. The encoded protein is CASSFKGGETQYF. The full variable domain, in which reference TRBV7-7 and TRBJ2-5 provide the parts outside the CDR3, is GAGVSQSPRYKVTKRGQDVTLRCDPISSHATLYWYQQALGQGPEFLTYFNYEAQPDKSGLPSDRFSAERPEGSISTLTIQRTEQRDSAMYRCASSFKGGETQYFGPGTRLLVL.